This T cell receptor (beta chain) was profiled in a study of blood T cell repertoires in COVID-19. At the level of the study: The United States, Italy and Spain were the sources of the acute and convalescent COVID-19 samples. PBMCs, B-cell-depleted T cells, or T cells provided the cDNA or gDNA that made up the material.

The J segment lost 10 bases and the V segment lost 2 bases, leaving 3 bases of the junction unmatched. Germline loops: CDR1 KGHSY, CDR2 FQNENV. The length of the CDR3 is 14 residues. Libraries were prepared by immunoSEQ multiplex PCR; TCRdb keeps only in-frame clonotypes and omits some of them. The repertoire consists of approximately 250,000 clones, with 83% occurring once and the leading ten covering just under 7.5%. The chain has TRBV16 and TRBJ1-6; 9 bases agree with TRBD1. The origin of this receptor is a woman in her fifties or sixties with acute or convalescent COVID-19. The sample consisted of peripheral blood. The CDR3: CASSQGTGRSPLHF. The CDR3 nucleotides read TGTGCCAGCAGCCAAGGGACAGGGAGGTCACCCCTCCACTTT.